These 7 T cell receptor beta chains originate from one sample sequenced in a study of monozygotic twins with inflammatory bowel disease. From the 5' RACE reads, TCRdb lists one entry per CDR3 protein and no DNA. The sample includes roughly 100,000 distinct CDR3 sequences. Sequencing used blood. Receptors originate from a human donor with ulcerative colitis or Crohn's disease, or a healthy co-twin of an affected twin (not recorded which).

V usage is TRBV6-2 or TRBV6-3 and J usage is TRBJ2-7; with no DNA, the TCRdb D assignment of TRBD2 cannot be verified. Per germline, CDR1 MNHEY and CDR2 SVGEGT. The CDR3 loop spans 14 amino acids. The CDR3 here is CASTLTSGRYEQYF.

The chain recombines TRBV18 with TRBJ2-5; TCRdb lists TRBD2, though no DNA is available to test this call. The CDR3 spans 15 residues. CDR1 and CDR2 from the germline V gene are KGHSH and LQKENI. This chain's CDR3 is CASSPLTSGKVTQYF.

This clonotype is identified as medium-sized from frequency. The chain recombines TRBV5-5 with TRBJ2-7. In germline, CDR1 is SGHKS, CDR2 YYEKEE (reference sequence). There are 15 residues in the CDR3. The CDR3 is CASSLFSKAYYEQYF.

The chain combines TRBV2 with TRBJ2-7; TCRdb's D gene call, TRBD1, goes unchecked for lack of DNA. CDR3 length equals 14 residues. Germline CDR1 is SNHLY and CDR2 is FYNNEI. The CDR3 loop reads CASSDRTGGYEQYF.

The chain carries TRBV7-2 and TRBJ2-1; with no DNA, the TCRdb D assignment of TRBD2 cannot be verified. The CDR3 is made up of 15 amino acids. From germline, CDR1 is SGHTA and CDR2 FQGNSA. This chain's CDR3 is CASSLVLADTGEQFF.

The genes are TRBV20-1 and TRBJ2-5; the D call of TRBD2 rests on TCRdb alone, since no DNA is present to check it. Germline assignment: CDR1 DFQATT and CDR2 SNEGSKA (reference sequence). The CDR3 extends over 12 amino acids. The CDR3 spells CSARQGPETQYF.

The chain couples TRBV12-3 or TRBV12-4 to TRBJ1-1; as DNA is missing, the TRBD1 call by TCRdb cannot be tested. The CDR3 has 19 amino acids. CDR3 in amino acids: CASSPFRQGLRHMNTEAFF.